These 16 T cell receptor beta chains were sequenced from one sample in a study of T cell responses to AZD1222 COVID-19 vaccine. The protocol was immunoSEQ multiplex PCR, while the TCRdb copy is restricted to in-frame clones and leaves out a portion. The data contain tens of thousands of clones, just over 90% of them singletons. The sample here was peripheral blood, taken on day 0 of MenACWY control vaccination. These TCRs come from an adult in good health.

The chain combines TRBV6-5 with TRBJ1-6; D call uncertain. Germline lookup yields CDR1 MNHEY and CDR2 SVGAGI. There are 12 residues in the CDR3. Trimming stripped 7 bases from V and 9 bases from J, with 10 bases between. CDR3: CASTTGSSPLHF. In DNA form, the CDR3 reads TGTGCCAGCACCACTGGGAGTTCACCCCTCCACTTT.

V usage is TRBV6-2 or TRBV6-3 and J usage is TRBJ1-5; no clear D. V was clipped by 2 bases and J by 0 bases, with 8 bases between them. This CDR3 contains 15 residues. CDR1 is MNHEY and CDR2 is SVGEGT in the germline V gene. As DNA, the CDR3 is TGTGCCAGCAGTTACACACCGGATAGCAATCAGCCCCAGCATTTT. Translated, it gives CASSYTPDSNQPQHF.

The chain uses TRBV27 and TRBJ1-4; D is uncertain. The V end lost 0 bases, the J end lost 8 bases, and 13 bases lay between the germline ends. Germline CDR1 reads MNHEY; CDR2 reads SMNVEV (reference sequence). The CDR3 is 15 amino acids. CDR3 residues: CASSLSLSRQEKLFF. Here the CDR3 DNA reads TGTGCCAGCAGTTTATCCCTCTCACGGCAAGAAAAACTGTTTTTT. Full variable domain (outside the CDR3, taken from reference TRBV27 and TRBJ1-4): EAQVTQNPRYLITVTGKKLTVTCSQNMNHEYMSWYRQDPGLGLRQIYYSMNVEVTDKGDVPEGYKVSRKEKRNFPLILESPSPNQTSLYFCASSLSLSRQEKLFFGSGTQLSVL.

This clone was observed once. This chain joins TRBV30 and TRBJ2-7, with a tentative D call TRBD1 (5 bases). The CDR3 runs 12 residues. V lost 4 bases and J lost 5, with 12 bases in between. Germline CDR1 and CDR2: GTSNPN and SVGIG (reference sequence). CDR3 DNA: TGTGCCTGGAAACAGGAAGGCCACGAGCAGTACTTC. It yields the protein CAWKQEGHEQYF.

J is TRBJ2-1 and V is TRBV19; TRBD2 aligns across 8 bases. V lost 3 bases, J lost 8 bases, and 6 bases stayed unmatched. Germline V lookup: CDR1 LNHDA, CDR2 SQIVND (reference sequence). The CDR3 contains 14 residues. CDR3 amino acids: CASSIRGLVDEQFF. In DNA form, the CDR3 reads TGTGCCAGTAGTATTCGGGGACTAGTTGATGAGCAGTTCTTC.

The rearrangement uses TRBV30 and TRBJ1-2, with TRBD1 as a possible D gene (5 bases). Trimming took 3 bases from V and 7 from J, leaving 9 bases between them. Germline V CDR1 and CDR2: GTSNPN, SVGIG (reference sequence). The CDR3 has 11 amino acids. DNA of the CDR3: TGTGCCTGGAGCGAAGGGGCTGGCTACACCTTC. Residues: CAWSEGAGYTF.

The chain employs TRBV7-3 and TRBJ2-1, with D tentatively TRBD2 (6 bases). Germline-derived CDR1 and CDR2 are SGHTA and FQGTGA. This CDR3 has 11 residues. The V end lost 3 bases, the J end lost 9 bases, and 6 bases lay between the germline ends. This chain's CDR3 is CASSFSGEQFF. The CDR3 coding sequence is TGTGCCAGCAGCTTTAGCGGTGAGCAGTTCTTC.

The chain carries TRBV19 and TRBJ2-1; TRBD1 matches at 9 bases. Germline CDR1 is LNHDA and CDR2 is SQIVND (reference sequence). The CDR3 spans 15 residues. Germline trimming cut 3 bases from V and 8 bases from J; bases unmatched to any gene: 8. This chain's CDR3 is CASSIEQGAGHEQFF. CDR3 nucleotides: TGTGCCAGTAGTATCGAACAGGGGGCTGGCCATGAGCAGTTCTTC.

This clone was picked up a small number of times. The rearrangement uses TRBV7-9 and TRBJ2-5, with D perhaps matching TRBD1 (6 bases). This CDR3 has 14 amino acids. Trimming took off 5 bases at V and 5 bases at J, with 15 bases between the two ends. Per the germline V gene, CDR1 is SEHNR and CDR2 is FQNEAQ (reference sequence). CDR3 DNA sequence: TGTGCCAGCAGCCTTACAGGGAATCAGGAGACCCAGTACTTC. This sequence encodes CASSLTGNQETQYF.

The rearrangement joins TRBV27 to TRBJ2-7; 8 bases map to TRBD2. J lost 4 bases, V lost 0 bases, and 5 bases had no gene match. CDR3 length: 15 residues. CDR1 MNHEY and CDR2 SMNVEV come from the germline V gene (reference sequence). The CDR3 DNA reads as TGTGCCAGCAGTTTATCTAGCGGGGTCTGGTACGAGCAGTACTTC. This translates into CASSLSSGVWYEQYF.

The rearrangement links TRBV5-6 to TRBJ2-7; 9 bases fit TRBD2. With 5 bases clipped from V and 10 bases from J, the junction kept 10 bases outside the gene matches. Per germline, CDR1 SGHDT and CDR2 YYEEEE. The CDR3 runs 13 residues. The CDR3 DNA follows: TGTGCCAGCAGACTTAGCGGGAGAAGCCAACAGTACTTC. Translation: CASRLSGRSQQYF.

This clone showed up just once. The chain combines TRBV27 with TRBJ2-1; 8 positions agree with TRBD2. CDR1 MNHEY and CDR2 SMNVEV come from the germline V gene (reference sequence). The CDR3 loop spans 16 amino acids. V lost 8 bases and J lost 4; bases outside the gene matches: 13. This chain's CDR3 is CASEPGNSGGYNEQFF. The CDR3 nucleotides are TGTGCCAGCGAACCTGGGAATTCGGGGGGGTACAATGAGCAGTTCTTC.

This clone appeared a single time. The chain is built from TRBV5-4 and TRBJ2-7, with TRBD2 matching 8 bases. Unmatched junction bases numbered 1, after V lost 2 bases and J lost 0 bases. Germline V gene data show CDR1 as SGHNT and CDR2 as YYREEE (reference sequence). The CDR3 contains 14 residues. The CDR3 spells CASSFSGSSYEQYF. As DNA, the CDR3 is TGTGCCAGCAGCTTCAGCGGGAGCTCCTACGAGCAGTACTTC.

J is TRBJ2-2 and V is TRBV6-6; 7 bases agree with TRBD1. The trim removed 7 bases at V and 5 bases at J, leaving 10 bases unmatched. In germline, CDR1 is MNHNY, CDR2 SVGAGI (reference sequence). This CDR3 spans 15 amino acids. The chain's CDR3 is CASTHPAQGTGELFF. Here the CDR3 DNA reads TGTGCCAGCACCCACCCTGCACAGGGGACCGGGGAGCTGTTTTTT.

The rearrangement links TRBV11-1 to TRBJ1-1; D is possibly TRBD1 (5 bases). The CDR3 is made up of 16 amino acids. V lost 2 bases, J lost 2 bases, and 15 bases lay in between. Per germline, CDR1 SGHAT and CDR2 FQDESV (reference sequence). This CDR3 is CASSLLDTLVNTEAFF. Here the CDR3 DNA reads TGTGCCAGCAGCTTACTGGACACCCTAGTCAACACTGAAGCTTTCTTT.

V is TRBV9 and J is TRBJ1-5; D unclear. From germline, CDR1 is SGDLS and CDR2 YYNGEE. The CDR3 covers 13 residues. V was clipped by 0 bases and J by 3 bases, with 4 bases between them. CDR3 sequence reads: CASSVAFNQPQHF. Here the CDR3 DNA reads TGTGCCAGCAGCGTAGCCTTCAATCAGCCCCAGCATTTT.